The TCR beta chain described here comes from a study of a mutant IDH1 vaccine in newly diagnosed glioma. Profiled with immunoSEQ multiplex PCR; TCRdb holds only in-frame clones, not every one. The data contain some 87,000 clones, over 75% of them singletons. CDR1 is SGHRS, CDR2 YFSETQ, per germline. This CDR3 spans 14 amino acids. V shed 4 bases and J 6 bases; nucleotides not matched to a gene: 3. Time point indicated: baseline, week 1 (first vaccination visit). Treatment indicated: pre-vaccination baseline after standard-of-care therapy. Concerning this clone itself: The same CDR3 is also encoded by other DNA sequences in this sample.

The chain combines TRBV5-1 with TRBJ2-3, with 12 nucleotides matching TRBD2. This clonotype was sampled from a man between 40 and 49 years old with glioma. The sample consisted of PBMCs, taken from a glioma patient treated with radiotherapy, temozolomide or both. This CDR3 is CASSLGLAGDTQYF. In DNA, the CDR3 is TGCGCCAGCAGCCTAGGACTAGCGGGGGATACGCAGTATTTT.